Below are 26 T cell receptor beta chains sequenced from a single sample in a study of cytomegalovirus exposure and HLA in healthy donors. The PCR employed 60 Vbeta primers together with 13 Jbeta primers. Assay: immunoSEQ multiplex PCR; the TCRdb copy retains only in-frame clones and omits some. The sample comprises more than 150,000 clones, under 80% of which are singletons, and roughly 2.5% rests with the top ten. The specimen was PBMCs. The receptor set was obtained from a woman younger than 45 in good health and CMV-seropositive.

The rearrangement uses TRBV28 and TRBJ2-7; a possible D gene is TRBD1 (5 bases). Trimming took 6 bases from V and 0 from J, leaving 21 bases between them. The CDR3 has 17 amino acids. Germline V gene sequence: CDR1 MDHEN, CDR2 SYDVKM. This chain's CDR3 is CASSFSVDIHDSYEQYF. CDR3 coding DNA: TGTGCCAGCAGCTTCAGTGTGGACATACACGACTCCTACGAGCAGTACTTC.

The chain carries TRBV7-2 and TRBJ2-7; 9 bases map to TRBD2. Germline CDR1 is SGHTA and CDR2 is FQGNSA. The CDR3 runs to 15 residues. The J segment lost 3 bases and the V segment lost 7 bases, leaving 10 bases of the junction unmatched. The CDR3 DNA follows: TGTGCCAGCATCCTAAGTAGCGGGGGTCACTACGAGCAGTACTTC. Protein: CASILSSGGHYEQYF.

The J gene is TRBJ1-3, the V gene TRBV7-9; D unresolved. Trimming cost V 3 bases and J 2 bases, with 17 bases left between them. The CDR3 covers 17 residues. The germline gives CDR1 SEHNR, CDR2 FQNEAQ (reference sequence). For the CDR3, the DNA is TGTGCCAGCAGCTTCCCCACGGGGTACAAGGCTGGAAACACCATATATTTT. Its protein is CASSFPTGYKAGNTIYF. The entire variable domain, with the rest obtained from reference TRBV7-9 and TRBJ1-3, is as follows: DTGVSQNPRHKITKRGQNVTFRCDPISEHNRLYWYRQTLGQGPEFLTYFQNEAQLEKSRLLSDRFSAERPKGSFSTLEIQRTEQGDSAMYLCASSFPTGYKAGNTIYFGEGSWLTVV.

This chain connects TRBV7-9 to TRBJ2-7; no clear D. V lost 1 base, J lost 6 bases, and 7 bases lay in between. CDR3 length equals 12 residues. Per germline, CDR1 SEHNR and CDR2 FQNEAQ (reference sequence). The CDR3 DNA reads TGTGCCAGCAGCTTAGGCGCCACCGAGCAGTACTTC. It specifies CASSLGATEQYF.

V is TRBV9 and J is TRBJ2-3, with 9 bases that match TRBD2. V dropped 2 bases and J dropped 1; count of bases not matched to a gene: 5. Germline lookup yields CDR1 SGDLS and CDR2 YYNGEE. The CDR3 is 16 amino acids. The CDR3 region is CASSVKAGGGTDTQYF. The DNA of the CDR3 is TGTGCCAGCAGCGTCAAAGCGGGGGGTGGCACAGATACGCAGTATTTT. Using reference TRBV9 and TRBJ2-3 for the parts outside the CDR3, the full variable domain is DSGVTQTPKHLITATGQRVTLRCSPRSGDLSVYWYQQSLDQGLQFLIQYYNGEERAKGNILERFSAQQFPDLHSELNLSSLELGDSALYFCASSVKAGGGTDTQYFGPGTRLTVL.

This clone has a handful of counts. This chain connects TRBV7-2 to TRBJ2-5; D call uncertain. Germline V gene data show CDR1 as SGHTA and CDR2 as FQGNSA. The CDR3 is 12 residues long. Trimming pared 3 bases from V and 5 bases from J, leaving 7 bases between. The CDR3 nucleotides are TGTGCCAGCAGCTTTGGGCTCGAGACCCAGTACTTC. It codes for CASSFGLETQYF.

This rearrangement joins TRBV19 to TRBJ1-5, with D possibly being TRBD1 (6 bases). The V and J ends lost 4 bases and 9 bases respectively, with 19 bases between them. Germline values: CDR1 LNHDA, CDR2 SQIVND (reference sequence). CDR3 length: 15 residues. The CDR3 is CASSSRTDGRAPQHF. CDR3 DNA: TGTGCCAGTAGTAGCCGGACAGACGGCAGGGCGCCCCAGCATTTT.

V and J are TRBV28 and TRBJ1-6, with 8 bases fitting TRBD1. Looked up from germline, CDR1 is MDHEN and CDR2 is SYDVKM. V trimming: 9 bases; J trimming: 14 bases; junction bases outside the gene matches: 21. CDR3 length: 16 residues. The CDR3 nucleotides are TGTGCCAGTTCCAACCCGTCCGGGACAGGATTTTGGGCCCTCCACTTT. This translates into CASSNPSGTGFWALHF.

The V and J genes are TRBV5-6 and TRBJ1-2, with D possibly matching TRBD1 (5 bases). Germline lookup yields CDR1 SGHDT and CDR2 YYEEEE. V shed 0 bases and J shed 4 bases, with 7 bases lying between them. The CDR3 is 13 amino acids. The CDR3 here is CASSLGQTYGYTF. CDR3 bases: TGTGCCAGCAGCTTGGGACAGACCTATGGCTACACCTTC.

The genes are TRBV6-6 and TRBJ1-3, with D possibly TRBD1 on 6 matching bases. The CDR3 loop spans 16 amino acids. CDR1 and CDR2 (germline): MNHNY, SVGAGI (reference sequence). V shed 7 bases and J shed 0 bases, with 16 bases lying between them. Here the CDR3 reads CASTSDSPDSGNTIYF. As DNA, the CDR3 is TGTGCCAGCACTTCGGACAGCCCCGACTCTGGAAACACCATATATTTT.

The rearrangement uses TRBV27 and TRBJ2-1, with D tentatively TRBD2 (5 bases). From germline, CDR1 is MNHEY and CDR2 SMNVEV (reference sequence). The CDR3 has 16 amino acids. Deletions cut 2 bases from V and 3 bases from J, with 14 bases between. The CDR3 protein is CASSLRGLGFYNEQFF. The CDR3 coding sequence is TGTGCCAGCAGTTTACGCGGGCTTGGTTTCTACAATGAGCAGTTCTTC.

This clone was observed a handful of times. The chain's CDR3 is CASSLEGRRGYTF. CDR3 nucleotide sequence: TGTGCCAGCAGCTTAGAGGGGCGACGAGGCTACACCTTC. The chain links TRBV7-2 to TRBJ1-2, with D maybe TRBD1 (5 bases). Trimming removed 1 base from V and 8 bases from J, with 11 bases in between. The CDR3 totals 13 residues. From germline, CDR1 is SGHTA and CDR2 FQGNSA.

V gene TRBV28 combines with J gene TRBJ2-7, with D perhaps TRBD1 (7 bases). V lost 3 bases and J 6 bases, leaving 21 bases between the germline ends. The CDR3 covers 16 residues. Germline CDR1 MDHEN, CDR2 SYDVKM. The CDR3 loop reads CASSLGGQFQRGEQYF. The CDR3 DNA sequence: TGTGCCAGCAGTTTGGGGGGACAGTTCCAACGGGGCGAGCAGTACTTC.

The chain has TRBV6-1 and TRBJ2-3, with D possibly being TRBD2 (7 bases). CDR1 is MNHNS, CDR2 SASEGT, per germline. The CDR3 runs to 15 residues. Trimming removed 5 bases from V and 4 bases from J, with 16 bases in between. The CDR3 nucleotides read TGTGCCAGCAGTACCCGGGGGGCCCGGGCAGATACGCAGTATTTT. This gives the protein CASSTRGARADTQYF.

The chain combines TRBV7-9 with TRBJ2-6; the D gene is possibly TRBD2 (6 bases). Germline CDR1 and CDR2: SEHNR and FQNEAQ (reference sequence). V shed 5 bases and J shed 10 bases, with 18 bases lying between them. CDR3 size: 15 residues. CDR3 loop: CASSPQPGDLNVLTF. The CDR3 DNA is TGTGCCAGCAGCCCCCAACCCGGGGACTTGAACGTCCTGACTTTC.

This clone has just a few counts. This rearrangement joins TRBV19 to TRBJ2-7, with a tentative D call TRBD1 (5 bases). CDR1 and CDR2 (germline): LNHDA, SQIVND (reference sequence). This CDR3 has 15 residues. Trimming took 0 bases from V and 3 from J, leaving 12 bases between them. The CDR3 loop is CASSIDLSQDYEQYF. CDR3 sequence (DNA): TGTGCCAGTAGTATAGATCTTTCACAGGACTACGAGCAGTACTTC.

The chain joins TRBV15 to TRBJ2-5; 10 positions agree with TRBD2. V shed 2 bases and J 4 bases; nucleotides not matched to a gene: 4. This CDR3 spans 15 amino acids. Germline V gene lookup returns CDR1 LNHNV and CDR2 YYDKDF (reference sequence). The CDR3 spells CATSRTSGVAETQYF. The CDR3 nucleotides are TGTGCCACCAGCAGAACTAGCGGGGTCGCAGAGACCCAGTACTTC. Based on the CDR3 plus reference TRBV15 and TRBJ2-5, the full variable domain is DAMVIQNPRYQVTQFGKPVTLSCSQTLNHNVMYWYQQKSSQAPKLLFHYYDKDFNNEADTPDNFQSRRPNTSFCFLDIRSPGLGDTAMYLCATSRTSGVAETQYFGPGTRLLVL.

The chain combines TRBV11-3 with TRBJ1-6; D might be TRBD1 (6 bases). The CDR3 sequence is 14 residues long. The germline gives CDR1 SGHNT, CDR2 YENEEA. V was cut by 8 bases and J by 5 bases, with 13 bases left in between. CDR3 sequence: CASAPRDNNSPLHF. CDR3 coding DNA: TGTGCCAGCGCCCCCCGGGACAATAATTCACCCCTCCACTTT.

The rearrangement joins TRBV7-9 to TRBJ1-5, with 12 bases lining up with TRBD1. The V gene end was trimmed by 5 bases and the J gene end by 4 bases; junction bases not matched to a gene: 6. The CDR3 has 16 amino acids. CDR1 and CDR2 from the germline V gene are SEHNR and FQNEAQ (reference sequence). CDR3 coding DNA: TGTGCCAGCAGCCCGGGACAGGGGGCAGGTAATCAGCCCCAGCATTTT. Amino acids: CASSPGQGAGNQPQHF.

A word on this clone: Other DNA sequences in this specimen translate into the identical CDR3. This chain links TRBV9 with TRBJ2-5; a weak D match, TRBD1 (5 bases). The germline V gene has CDR1 SGDLS and CDR2 YYNGEE. The CDR3 is made up of 13 amino acids. The V and J ends lost 0 bases and 2 bases respectively, with 5 bases between them. The CDR3: CASSVAGQETQYF. The CDR3 DNA reads TGTGCCAGCAGCGTAGCAGGGCAAGAGACCCAGTACTTC.

This clone was recorded a few times. The V and J genes are TRBV28 and TRBJ1-2; 8 bases are a match to TRBD1. CDR1 is MDHEN, CDR2 SYDVKM, per germline. The CDR3 spans 14 residues. The J segment lost 8 bases and the V segment lost 2 bases, leaving 7 bases of the junction unmatched. CDR3 sequence reads: CASSLRTGTGGYTF. The DNA for the CDR3 is TGTGCCAGCAGTTTAAGGACAGGGACGGGAGGCTACACCTTC.

The chain links TRBV18 to TRBJ1-2; 8 nucleotides align to TRBD1. Trimming at V came to 4 bases and at J to 5 bases, leaving 3 bases not matched to a gene. Germline values: CDR1 KGHSH, CDR2 LQKENI. This CDR3 comprises 13 residues. CDR3 residues: CASSLGTGYGYTF. The CDR3 coding sequence is TGTGCCAGCTCACTTGGGACAGGTTATGGCTACACCTTC. Full variable domain (outside the CDR3, taken from reference TRBV18 and TRBJ1-2): NAGVMQNPRHLVRRRGQEARLRCSPMKGHSHVYWYRQLPEEGLKFMVYLQKENIIDESGMPKERFSAEFPKEGPSILRIQQVVRGDSAAYFCASSLGTGYGYTFGSGTRLTVV.

The CDR3: CASSPPGGGALNEQFF. The CDR3, as DNA: TGTGCCAGCAGCCCCCCGGGCGGGGGGGCTTTGAATGAGCAGTTCTTC. This chain joins TRBV11-3 and TRBJ2-1; TRBD2 matches 9 bases. The CDR3 contains 16 residues. V shed 5 bases, J shed 7 bases, and the junction held 12 bases outside the gene matches. Germline values: CDR1 SGHNT, CDR2 YENEEA. Full variable domain (remainder filled in from reference TRBV11-3 and TRBJ2-1): EAGVVQSPRYKIIEKKQPVAFWCNPISGHNTLYWYLQNLGQGPELLIRYENEEAVDDSQLPKDRFSAERLKGVDSTLKIQPAELGDSAVYLCASSPPGGGALNEQFFGPGTRLTVL.

This chain uses TRBV6-6 with TRBJ2-7, with D unresolved. CDR1 MNHNY and CDR2 SVGAGI come from the germline V gene (reference sequence). This CDR3 region has 14 residues. V lost 4 bases and J 3 bases, leaving 13 bases between the germline ends. The chain's CDR3 is CASSFARGDYEQYF. The CDR3 DNA follows: TGTGCCAGCAGTTTTGCCCGAGGAGACTACGAGCAGTACTTC.

V usage is TRBV4-1 and J usage is TRBJ1-5, with 10 bases fitting TRBD1. Per the germline V gene, CDR1 is MGHRA and CDR2 is YSYEKL. V gave up 3 bases and J gave up 3 bases; unmatched junction bases: 11. The CDR3 has 18 amino acids. The CDR3 sequence: CASSQGSGTGAFNQPQHF. Here the CDR3 DNA reads TGCGCCAGCAGCCAGGGATCCGGGACAGGGGCCTTCAATCAGCCCCAGCATTTT.

In its sample, this clone was seen once. The chain uses TRBV28 and TRBJ1-2; D is possibly TRBD1 (6 bases). The CDR3 runs 13 residues. CDR1 and CDR2 from the germline V gene are MDHEN and SYDVKM. Between the trimmed V and J ends, which lost 4 bases and 12 bases, there was a span of 18 bases. This chain's CDR3 is CASSSWGPERDTF. The CDR3 DNA is TGTGCCAGCAGTTCGTGGGGGCCCGAGAGGGACACCTTC.